A selection of T cell receptor beta chains follows, all from one sample in a study of blood T cell repertoires in COVID-19. Clones were read by immunoSEQ multiplex PCR, and TCRdb kept only the in-frame ones, dropping some. The sample lists about 180,000 clones, more than 85% occurring once. The sequencing input was peripheral blood. The receptors were gathered from a woman younger than 45 with active or convalescent COVID-19. Each CDR3 is given with its conserved first and last residue. The order of the fields is V gene, D gene, J gene, clone size, CDR3 DNA, CDR3 protein. The D gene is left open where the match is weak. Clone size is shown for a subset of rows, as once, few, many or a class of expanded clone.

v_gene: TRBV7-2
d_gene: TRBD2
j_gene: TRBJ2-7
abundance: NA
CDR3nt: TGTGCCAGCAGCTTTTTAGCGGGAGACTCCTACGAGCAGTACTTC
CDR3aa: CASSFLAGDSYEQYF

v_gene: TRBV5-1
d_gene: TRBD2
j_gene: TRBJ2-2
abundance: NA
CDR3nt: TGCGCCAGCAGCTTTGGGACTAGCGCGAACACCGGGGAGCTGTTTTTT
CDR3aa: CASSFGTSANTGELFF

v_gene: TRBV28
d_gene: TRBD1
j_gene: TRBJ1-2
abundance: NA
CDR3nt: TGTGCCAGCACCTCCCTGGGGACAGATAACTATGGCTACACCTTC
CDR3aa: CASTSLGTDNYGYTF

v_gene: TRBV5-1
d_gene: NA
j_gene: TRBJ2-7
abundance: once
CDR3nt: TGCGCCAGCAGCTTCACGGACAGATCCTACGAGCAGTACTTC
CDR3aa: CASSFTDRSYEQYF

v_gene: TRBV6-5
d_gene: TRBD1
j_gene: TRBJ1-5
abundance: NA
CDR3nt: TGTGCCAGCAGTTACTCTAGGACAGGAGGTCAGCCCCAGCATTTT
CDR3aa: CASSYSRTGGQPQHF

v_gene: TRBV29-1
d_gene: TRBD1
j_gene: TRBJ1-3
abundance: NA
CDR3nt: TGCAGCGCGGGACAGGGAAACACCATATATTTT
CDR3aa: CSAGQGNTIYF

v_gene: TRBV29-1
d_gene: NA
j_gene: TRBJ2-2
abundance: NA
CDR3nt: TGCAGCGTTGAACCGGGAGAGAACACCGGGGAGCTGTTTTTT
CDR3aa: CSVEPGENTGELFF

v_gene: TRBV28
d_gene: NA
j_gene: TRBJ2-4
abundance: NA
CDR3nt: TGTGCCAGCAGTCCTACAGGGTTAGCCAAAAACATTCAGTACTTC
CDR3aa: CASSPTGLAKNIQYF

v_gene: TRBV6-4
d_gene: TRBD2
j_gene: TRBJ2-1
abundance: NA
CDR3nt: TGTGCCAGCAGTGACTTCTCGGGACTAAGGTTCTTC
CDR3aa: CASSDFSGLRFF

v_gene: TRBV12-3/TRBV12-4
d_gene: NA
j_gene: TRBJ1-2
abundance: NA
CDR3nt: TGTGCCAGCAGTTTGCAGGGAAGTTATGGCTACACCTTC
CDR3aa: CASSLQGSYGYTF

v_gene: TRBV5-1
d_gene: TRBD1
j_gene: TRBJ1-1
abundance: NA
CDR3nt: TGCGCCAGCAGCCTTGACTGGACAGGGAGAGGCACTGAAGCTTTCTTT
CDR3aa: CASSLDWTGRGTEAFF

v_gene: TRBV5-1
d_gene: TRBD2
j_gene: TRBJ2-1
abundance: NA
CDR3nt: TGCGCCAGCAGCTTATTAGCGGGAGGATCATCCAATGAGCAGTTCTTC
CDR3aa: CASSLLAGGSSNEQFF

v_gene: TRBV19
d_gene: TRBD1
j_gene: TRBJ1-1
abundance: few
CDR3nt: TGTGCCAGTAGTGCGGACAGGGGATGGAACACTGAAGCTTTCTTT
CDR3aa: CASSADRGWNTEAFF

v_gene: TRBV29-1
d_gene: NA
j_gene: TRBJ1-3
abundance: NA
CDR3nt: TGCAGCGCTAGTCGGGGGGTTTCTGGAAACACCATATATTTT
CDR3aa: CSASRGVSGNTIYF

v_gene: TRBV7-9
d_gene: NA
j_gene: TRBJ1-1
abundance: NA
CDR3nt: TGTGCCAGCTTTCAGAGAACTGACTCCACTGAAGCTTTCTTT
CDR3aa: CASFQRTDSTEAFF

v_gene: TRBV14
d_gene: TRBD2
j_gene: TRBJ2-3
abundance: NA
CDR3nt: TGTGCCAGCAGCCAGGGAGCGGGGGGAAGGTATTTT
CDR3aa: CASSQGAGGRYF

v_gene: TRBV27
d_gene: NA
j_gene: TRBJ1-4
abundance: NA
CDR3nt: TGTGCCAGCAGTTCCAGGTCGAAGGAAAAACTGTTTTTT
CDR3aa: CASSSRSKEKLFF

v_gene: TRBV4-2
d_gene: NA
j_gene: TRBJ1-1
abundance: NA
CDR3nt: TGTGCCAGCAGCCAAGATGACAGAGTAATAAACACTGAAGCTTTCTTT
CDR3aa: CASSQDDRVINTEAFF

v_gene: TRBV24-1
d_gene: NA
j_gene: TRBJ1-2
abundance: NA
CDR3nt: TGTGCCACCAGTGATTTGACCGGGGAAGGCTACACCTTC
CDR3aa: CATSDLTGEGYTF

v_gene: TRBV2
d_gene: TRBD1
j_gene: TRBJ2-1
abundance: NA
CDR3nt: TGTGCCAGCAGTCGCCGACAGGGGGCCGTTTTTAGCTCCTACAATGAGCAGTTCTTC
CDR3aa: CASSRRQGAVFSSYNEQFF

v_gene: TRBV5-5
d_gene: NA
j_gene: TRBJ2-7
abundance: NA
CDR3nt: TGTGCCAGCAGCTTGGCTCAGGGGGGCTACGAGCAGTACTTC
CDR3aa: CASSLAQGGYEQYF

v_gene: TRBV10-3
d_gene: TRBD2
j_gene: TRBJ2-5
abundance: NA
CDR3nt: TGTGCCATCCACCCGGGACTAGCGGTCCAAGAGACCCAGTACTTC
CDR3aa: CAIHPGLAVQETQYF

v_gene: TRBV30
d_gene: NA
j_gene: TRBJ1-6
abundance: NA
CDR3nt: TGTGCCTGGAGTGTAACGGTCTTTAATTCACCCCTCCACTTT
CDR3aa: CAWSVTVFNSPLHF

v_gene: TRBV15
d_gene: NA
j_gene: TRBJ2-1
abundance: NA
CDR3nt: TGTGCCCCGGAGCGGCAAATAATGAGCTCCTACAATGAGCAGTTCTTC
CDR3aa: CAPERQIMSSYNEQFF

v_gene: TRBV5-4
d_gene: TRBD1
j_gene: TRBJ2-7
abundance: NA
CDR3nt: TGTGCCAGCAGCTCCGGGACAGGGGGCACCTACGAGCAGTACTTC
CDR3aa: CASSSGTGGTYEQYF

v_gene: TRBV27
d_gene: TRBD1
j_gene: TRBJ1-2
abundance: NA
CDR3nt: TGTGCCAGCAGTTTAAAGGTACAGGGGCTGTATGGCTACACCTTC
CDR3aa: CASSLKVQGLYGYTF

v_gene: TRBV20-1
d_gene: NA
j_gene: TRBJ2-4
abundance: NA
CDR3nt: TGCAGTGCTAGTACAGGTTGGGCCAAAAACATTCAGTACTTC
CDR3aa: CSASTGWAKNIQYF

v_gene: TRBV5-6
d_gene: TRBD1
j_gene: TRBJ1-2
abundance: NA
CDR3nt: TGTGCCAGCGGGTCCGGGACAGGTGCTCTTGGCTACACCTTC
CDR3aa: CASGSGTGALGYTF

v_gene: TRBV10-3
d_gene: TRBD1
j_gene: TRBJ1-1
abundance: NA
CDR3nt: TGTGCCATCCAAGGGGGCGTGGGCACTGAAGCTTTCTTT
CDR3aa: CAIQGGVGTEAFF

v_gene: TRBV7-6
d_gene: TRBD2
j_gene: TRBJ2-1
abundance: NA
CDR3nt: TGTGCCAGCAGCCTCGACGCTAGCGGGGGGGACAATGAGCAGTTCTTC
CDR3aa: CASSLDASGGDNEQFF

v_gene: TRBV27
d_gene: NA
j_gene: TRBJ2-2
abundance: NA
CDR3nt: TGTGCCAGCAGTCCCCGGACAGTCACCGGGGAGCTGTTTTTT
CDR3aa: CASSPRTVTGELFF

v_gene: TRBV6-6
d_gene: NA
j_gene: TRBJ2-5
abundance: NA
CDR3nt: TGTGCCAGCAGTTACTCGATGGGTTTAGGCGGAGAGACCCAGTACTTC
CDR3aa: CASSYSMGLGGETQYF

v_gene: TRBV27
d_gene: NA
j_gene: TRBJ2-7
abundance: NA
CDR3nt: TGTGCCAGCAGTTTATCGAGGGGGGGGGTGAGTCCGTACGAGCAGTACTTC
CDR3aa: CASSLSRGGVSPYEQYF

v_gene: TRBV6-6
d_gene: NA
j_gene: TRBJ1-4
abundance: NA
CDR3nt: TGTGCCAGCATCAAGGGACTGAATAATGAAAAACTGTTTTTT
CDR3aa: CASIKGLNNEKLFF

v_gene: TRBV18
d_gene: TRBD2
j_gene: TRBJ2-3
abundance: NA
CDR3nt: TGTGCCAGCTCACCTTTCCGACTAGCGGGAGTAACAGATACGCAGTATTTT
CDR3aa: CASSPFRLAGVTDTQYF

v_gene: TRBV5-1
d_gene: NA
j_gene: TRBJ2-3
abundance: NA
CDR3nt: TGCGCCAGCCTGGGGGGGCAGGGGATCGCAGATACGCAGTATTTT
CDR3aa: CASLGGQGIADTQYF

v_gene: TRBV11-2
d_gene: NA
j_gene: TRBJ2-2
abundance: NA
CDR3nt: TGTGCCAGCAGGTCGTTACAAGGGGGTACCGGGGAGCTGTTTTTT
CDR3aa: CASRSLQGGTGELFF

v_gene: TRBV6-5
d_gene: NA
j_gene: TRBJ1-3
abundance: NA
CDR3nt: TGTGCCAGCAGTTACTCAGGGGGAACCGGAAACACCATATATTTT
CDR3aa: CASSYSGGTGNTIYF

v_gene: TRBV3-1/TRBV3-2
d_gene: TRBD1
j_gene: TRBJ1-6
abundance: NA
CDR3nt: TGTGCCAGCAGCCATGGGGGACAGGGAAGATCACCCCTCCACTTT
CDR3aa: CASSHGGQGRSPLHF

v_gene: TRBV5-4
d_gene: TRBD1
j_gene: TRBJ1-6
abundance: NA
CDR3nt: TGTGCCAGCAGTGAACCGGGACAGACCAATTCACCCCTCCACTTT
CDR3aa: CASSEPGQTNSPLHF

v_gene: TRBV28
d_gene: TRBD2
j_gene: TRBJ2-7
abundance: NA
CDR3nt: TGTGCCAGCAGGCCTGGGACTAGCGGAGGCTACGAGCAGTACTTC
CDR3aa: CASRPGTSGGYEQYF

v_gene: TRBV28
d_gene: NA
j_gene: TRBJ1-1
abundance: NA
CDR3nt: TGTGCCAGCAGCCGCTCGGGAGGAAACACTGAAGCTTTCTTT
CDR3aa: CASSRSGGNTEAFF

v_gene: TRBV28
d_gene: NA
j_gene: TRBJ1-2
abundance: NA
CDR3nt: TGTGCCAGCAGGCTACAGATTTCTTACTATGGCTACACCTTC
CDR3aa: CASRLQISYYGYTF

v_gene: TRBV5-1
d_gene: TRBD2
j_gene: TRBJ2-7
abundance: once
CDR3nt: TGCGCCAGCAGCTTGGCTAGCGGGGGTTACGAGCAGTACTTC
CDR3aa: CASSLASGGYEQYF

v_gene: TRBV6-5
d_gene: TRBD1
j_gene: TRBJ1-2
abundance: NA
CDR3nt: TGTGCCACCTTACTCCCGGGACAGAACTATGGCTACACCTTC
CDR3aa: CATLLPGQNYGYTF

v_gene: TRBV7-2
d_gene: NA
j_gene: TRBJ2-3
abundance: NA
CDR3nt: TGTGCCAGCATTTCGGTCACAGATACGCAGTATTTT
CDR3aa: CASISVTDTQYF

v_gene: TRBV3-1/TRBV3-2
d_gene: NA
j_gene: TRBJ2-2
abundance: NA
CDR3nt: TGTGCCAGCAGCAGGGGGTTTGTCACCGGGGAGCTGTTTTTT
CDR3aa: CASSRGFVTGELFF